These 10 T cell receptor beta chains were sequenced from one sample in a study of blood T cell repertoires in COVID-19. Sequencing was performed with immunoSEQ multiplex PCR; in TCRdb, only in-frame clones are kept and a portion is missing. The table lists about 110,000 clones, 85% to 90% of them singletons. The sequencing sample was made of peripheral blood. All receptors come from a woman in her forties or fifties with acute or convalescent COVID-19.

V and J are TRBV18 and TRBJ1-4, with 7 positions matching TRBD1. Germline V gene lookup returns CDR1 KGHSH and CDR2 LQKENI. The J segment lost 4 bases and the V segment lost 6 bases, leaving 2 bases of the junction unmatched. The CDR3 sequence is 13 residues long. The CDR3 region has the DNA TGTGCCAGCTCGACAGGGTATAATGAAAAACTGTTTTTT. Translating gives CASSTGYNEKLFF.

The J gene is TRBJ2-1, the V gene TRBV24-1, with D possibly TRBD1 on 6 matching bases. Per germline, CDR1 KGHDR and CDR2 SFDVKD. This CDR3 is 14 amino acids long. Trimming shortened V by 5 bases and J by 7 bases, and 14 bases separated the two germline ends. The CDR3, as DNA: TGTGCCACCAGTGGGGTAGGGGACATTAATGAGCAGTTCTTC. Its translation: CATSGVGDINEQFF.

This CDR3 is CATSDIRGGNTEAFF. CDR3 coding DNA: TGTGCCACCAGTGATATTAGGGGAGGCAACACTGAAGCTTTCTTT. V gene TRBV24-1 combines with J gene TRBJ1-1; TRBD1 might be the D (5 bases). The V and J ends lost 3 bases and 2 bases respectively, with 12 bases between them. In germline, CDR1 is KGHDR, CDR2 SFDVKD. The CDR3 has 15 residues.

This clone is a singleton in its sample. V gene TRBV28 combines with J gene TRBJ2-2, with TRBD1 identical over 9 bases. There are 14 residues in the CDR3. Trimming at V came to 3 bases and at J to 6 bases, leaving 2 bases not matched to a gene. Germline lookup yields CDR1 MDHEN and CDR2 SYDVKM. Here the CDR3 reads CASSLGQGSGELFF. CDR3 nucleotide sequence: TGTGCCAGCAGTTTGGGACAGGGATCCGGGGAGCTGTTTTTT. The variable domain in full, completed from reference TRBV28 and TRBJ2-2, reads DVKVTQSSRYLVKRTGEKVFLECVQDMDHENMFWYRQDPGLGLRLIYFSYDVKMKEKGDIPEGYSVSREKKERFSLILESASTNQTSMYLCASSLGQGSGELFFGEGSRLTVL.

The V and J genes are TRBV6-5 and TRBJ1-1, with 7 positions matching TRBD1. CDR3 size: 15 residues. In germline, CDR1 is MNHEY, CDR2 SVGAGI. V was pared by 5 bases and J by 4 bases, with 10 bases of the junction left unmatched. The CDR3 region is CASSLQQGLGTEAFF. CDR3 bases: TGTGCCAGCAGTCTTCAACAGGGGTTGGGCACTGAAGCTTTCTTT.

The chain has TRBV6-5 and TRBJ2-7, with TRBD2 matching over 9 bases. The ends lost 5 bases at V and 3 bases at J; junction bases unmatched: 8. This CDR3 region has 15 residues. The germline V gene has CDR1 MNHEY and CDR2 SVGAGI. The CDR3 region is CASSLSGSSLYEQYF. In DNA, the CDR3 is TGTGCCAGCAGTCTTAGCGGGAGTTCTCTCTACGAGCAGTACTTC.

This clone was counted once. The V gene is TRBV19, the J gene TRBJ1-1; 7 bases map to TRBD1. Unmatched junction bases numbered 8, after V lost 6 bases and J lost 10 bases. The CDR3 covers 12 residues. Germline V CDR1 and CDR2: LNHDA, SQIVND (reference sequence). The CDR3 spells CASSLRGQVAFF. The CDR3 DNA is TGTGCCAGTAGCCTCCGCGGACAGGTAGCTTTCTTT.

The chain combines TRBV4-3 with TRBJ2-1, with 11 nucleotides matching TRBD2. CDR3 length: 19 amino acids. The V segment lost 0 bases and the J segment 1 base; nucleotides outside the gene matches: 8. Germline V gene sequence: CDR1 LGHNA, CDR2 YSLEER. CDR3 bases: TGCGCCAGCAGCCAAGACCCCCCCCTAGCGGGGGGTTCCTACAATGAGCAGTTCTTC. It is translated as CASSQDPPLAGGSYNEQFF.

The gene calls are TRBV5-4 and TRBJ2-5; D is ambiguous. V gave up 4 bases and J gave up 5 bases, with 15 bases separating them. CDR1 is SGHNT and CDR2 is YYREEE in the germline V gene (reference sequence). This CDR3 is 14 amino acids long. CDR3: CASSLTVGRETQYF. The CDR3 nucleotides read TGTGCCAGCAGCCTTACCGTTGGCAGGGAGACCCAGTACTTC.

The CDR3 loop reads CASSGRDNTEAFF. The DNA of the CDR3 is TGTGCCAGCTCAGGGCGGGACAACACTGAAGCTTTCTTT. The gene calls are TRBV18 and TRBJ1-1, with D tentatively TRBD1 (5 bases). Germline CDR1 KGHSH, CDR2 LQKENI. V was pared by 5 bases and J by 2 bases, with 9 bases between. The CDR3 loop spans 13 amino acids.